A selection of T cell receptor beta chains follows, all from one sample in a study of shared clonotypes between healthy human individuals. Sequenced by immunoSEQ multiplex PCR; TCRdb stores in-frame clones only, minus some. This sample yields some 980,000 clones, of which more than 75% are seen a single time; approximately 1.5% belongs to the top ten. Material for sequencing was memory CD4+ T cells sorted from blood. The receptors were gathered from a man younger than 35 in good health. CDR3s include the opening cysteine and the closing phenylalanine or tryptophan. D genes are given only for firm matches. A clone size is listed for some rows: how often the clone was seen (once, few, many), or a class if it is expanded.

CDR3 DNA	CDR3 protein	V gene	clone size	D gene	J gene
TGTGCCAGCAGCTTAGGAGACAGGGAGACCTACGAGCAGTACTTC	CASSLGDRETYEQYF	TRBV11-2	once	TRBD1	TRBJ2-7
TGTGCCAGCAGAGGGACAGGCTACTCCTACGAGCAGTACTTC	CASRGTGYSYEQYF	TRBV2	few	TRBD1	TRBJ2-7
TGTGCCAGCAGCCAGAATCCTCGTATCTACGAGCAGTACTTC	CASSQNPRIYEQYF	TRBV6-6	.	.	TRBJ2-7
TGTGCCACCAAAGAGGGCGCGAAGGACACCGGGGAGCTGTTTTTT	CATKEGAKDTGELFF	TRBV10-3	.	.	TRBJ2-2
TGTGCCTGGAGTGTGTCGGAGGCGGGTGAGCAGTTCTTC	CAWSVSEAGEQFF	TRBV30	.	.	TRBJ2-1
TGTGCCAGCAGTTCCCGAGGGGGGAAGGGTCAGCCCCAGCATTTT	CASSSRGGKGQPQHF	TRBV28	.	.	TRBJ1-5
TGTGCCAGCAGCGAACAGCTCGCGGCTAGCACAGATACGCAGTATTTT	CASSEQLAASTDTQYF	TRBV21-1	.	.	TRBJ2-3
TGTGCCAGCAATTTTCAGGGACTGAGTGATACGCAGTATTTT	CASNFQGLSDTQYF	TRBV2	.	.	TRBJ2-3
TGTGCCTGGAGTCTGAAGACAGGTTCCCTGAATCAGCCCCAGCATTTT	CAWSLKTGSLNQPQHF	TRBV30	many	.	TRBJ1-5
TGTGCCAGCAGAGCTGGGACTAGCGGGGGGCCCGAGCAGTACTTC	CASRAGTSGGPEQYF	TRBV2	.	TRBD2	TRBJ2-7
TGTGCCAGCAGCTCGAATAGGGGACAGGGGCGGATGAACACTGAAGCTTTCTTT	CASSSNRGQGRMNTEAFF	TRBV7-9	.	TRBD1	TRBJ1-1
TGTGCCAGCAGCTTAGGCCTAGCGGGAGGGACTAGCACAGATACGCAGTATTTT	CASSLGLAGGTSTDTQYF	TRBV7-2	.	TRBD2	TRBJ2-3
TGTGCCAGCAGCTTCGGGGGACAGGGGGCGGCCGGGGAGCTGTTTTTT	CASSFGGQGAAGELFF	TRBV7-2	.	TRBD1	TRBJ2-2
TGTGCCTGGAGTGACCGGGGTCAGCCCCAGCATTTT	CAWSDRGQPQHF	TRBV30	few	.	TRBJ1-5
TGTGCCAGCAGCTGGGGACGGACTAGCTCTGAGCAGTACTTC	CASSWGRTSSEQYF	TRBV5-6	.	TRBD2	TRBJ2-7
TGCGCCAGCAGCTTGAGGACTAGCGCCAATGAGCAGTTCTTC	CASSLRTSANEQFF	TRBV5-1	.	TRBD2	TRBJ2-1
TGTGCCAGCAGCCCTCCCGGGACAGGCCATCCCTACGAGCAGTACTTC	CASSPPGTGHPYEQYF	TRBV9	few	TRBD1	TRBJ2-7
TGTGCCAGCAGCCAAGGAGGGACTGTGAGCTCCTACGAGCAGTACTTC	CASSQGGTVSSYEQYF	TRBV14	once	.	TRBJ2-7
TGTGCCAGCAGCACCGGGACTAGCGGGAGAAATGAGCAGTTCTTC	CASSTGTSGRNEQFF	TRBV6-1	once	TRBD2	TRBJ2-1
TGTGCCAGCTCACCAGGACAGGGTTCTACGCAGTATTTT	CASSPGQGSTQYF	TRBV18	few	TRBD1	TRBJ2-3
TGTGCCAGCAGTCGATCTAGCTACTACGAGCAGTACTTC	CASSRSSYYEQYF	TRBV11-2	.	.	TRBJ2-7
TGCGCCAGCAGCTTGGTTGGGGGCTACGAGCAGTACTTC	CASSLVGGYEQYF	TRBV5-1	.	.	TRBJ2-7
TGTGCCAGCACCCCAAGGGGGGCCACTGAAGCTTTCTTT	CASTPRGATEAFF	TRBV6-5	once	.	TRBJ1-1
TGTGCCAGCTCACCACTGAGCGGAACTACCTACGAGCAGTACTTC	CASSPLSGTTYEQYF	TRBV18	.	.	TRBJ2-7
TGCGCCAGCAGCTTGGCGGCAGGGGGAGGACAGCCCCAGCATTTT	CASSLAAGGGQPQHF	TRBV5-1	.	TRBD1	TRBJ1-5
TGCGCCAGCAGCCAAGAAAGCGGGCAAGGGACCCAGTACTTC	CASSQESGQGTQYF	TRBV4-3	once	.	TRBJ2-5
TGTGCCTTCTTCCAGGGGGGAAACACCATATATTTT	CAFFQGGNTIYF	TRBV30	few	.	TRBJ1-3
TGTGCCAGCAGCAGGACTCACTACGAGCAGTACTTC	CASSRTHYEQYF	TRBV21-1	.	.	TRBJ2-7
TGTGCCAGCAGTGCTACTGGGGACGGGACCCTCCACTTT	CASSATGDGTLHF	TRBV6-4	.	.	TRBJ1-6
TGTGCCAGCAGGGACACTGAAGCTTTCTTT	CASRDTEAFF	TRBV2	.	.	TRBJ1-1
TGCAGTGCTAGTAAGGGGGGCGAGCAGTACTTC	CSASKGGEQYF	TRBV20-1	once	.	TRBJ2-7
TGTGCCAGCTCACCTCTTCCGGGACAGGCCTATGGCTACACCTTC	CASSPLPGQAYGYTF	TRBV18	.	TRBD1	TRBJ1-2
TGTGCCAGCAGCCAGGGGCGTCTCAGTGAAAAACTGTTTTTT	CASSQGRLSEKLFF	TRBV7-2	.	.	TRBJ1-4
TGTGCCAGCAGCTTAGGAGTCGTCTCCTACAATGAGCAGTTCTTC	CASSLGVVSYNEQFF	TRBV11-2	.	.	TRBJ2-1
TGTGCCAGCACCGTCGGGGGGCAAGCCCAGCATTTT	CASTVGGQAQHF	TRBV6-6	.	.	TRBJ1-5
TGTGCCAGCAGTCCTACAGGGTCACAAGAGACCCAGTACTTC	CASSPTGSQETQYF	TRBV2	.	.	TRBJ2-5
TGTGCCAGCAGTTACGGGCAGGGGAATGGCTACACCTTC	CASSYGQGNGYTF	TRBV6-6	few	.	TRBJ1-2
TGTGCCAGCACGCTCGGGATGAAAGATACGCAGTATTTT	CASTLGMKDTQYF	TRBV6-1	.	.	TRBJ2-3
TGTGCCAGCAGTGAAATCGTCGGACTAGCGGGAGGGCACAATGAGCAGTTCTTC	CASSEIVGLAGGHNEQFF	TRBV2	.	TRBD2	TRBJ2-1
TGTGCCAGCAGCTACAGGGGCACTGAAGCTTTCTTT	CASSYRGTEAFF	TRBV7-2	few	TRBD1	TRBJ1-1
TGTGCCAGCAGCGGACGGGACGGCAATCAGCCCCAGCATTTT	CASSGRDGNQPQHF	TRBV7-2	.	.	TRBJ1-5
TGTGCCAGCAGCCAAGGAGGGACCCAGTACTTC	CASSQGGTQYF	TRBV6-5	.	.	TRBJ2-5
TGTGCCAGCAGCGGCACCTCTGGGGCCAACGTCCTGACTTTC	CASSGTSGANVLTF	TRBV9	.	.	TRBJ2-6
TGTGCCAGCACCCCTGGGGGGAAACCCGCGGGGGATACGCAGTATTTT	CASTPGGKPAGDTQYF	TRBV28	few	.	TRBJ2-3
TGTGCCTGGAGTGCAGGGAGGGGACTCACCGGGGAGCTGTTTTTT	CAWSAGRGLTGELFF	TRBV30	.	TRBD2	TRBJ2-2
TGCGCCAGCAGTGGCCAGGGGGAGAACTCACCCCTCCACTTT	CASSGQGENSPLHF	TRBV10-2	.	TRBD1	TRBJ1-6